The sequence of this TCR beta chain was determined in a study of blood T cells in healthy people across ages. A J-beta primer mix and a sample-barcoded 5' primer were used in a second PCR of roughly 7 to 12 cycles. TCRdb reanalysed the 5' RACE reads using MiXCR and keeps one entry per CDR3 protein. The data show hundreds of thousands of distinct CDR3 sequences, around 25% seen once. Between the trimmed V and J ends, which lost 1 base and 10 bases, there was a span of 8 bases. Germline V gene data show CDR1 as SGHDT and CDR2 as YYEEEE. This CDR3 has 12 amino acids. The sample was also reused in another study, on T cells of mothers and their children. According to that study: Related and unrelated pairs show TCR recombination output that thymic selection shapes similarly.

The sample taken for sequencing was blood. The chain combines TRBV5-6 with TRBJ1-4; a possible D gene is TRBD1 (6 bases). The source is a boy younger than 18 in good health. The CDR3 DNA is TGTGCCAGCAGCTTGTCAGGGGCAAAACTGTTTTTT. Encoded protein: CASSLSGAKLFF.